What follows are 8 T cell receptor beta chains derived from one specimen sequenced in a study of blood T cell repertoires in COVID-19. Data came from immunoSEQ multiplex PCR; TCRdb stores just in-frame clones and leaves some out. The sample yields about 150,000 clones, roughly nine tenths seen once. What was sequenced was peripheral blood. These receptors all stem from a woman aged 40 to 50 with acute or convalescent COVID-19.

The rearrangement joins TRBV5-5 to TRBJ2-7, with TRBD2 as a possible D gene (5 bases). This CDR3 comprises 15 residues. From germline, CDR1 is SGHKS and CDR2 YYEKEE (reference sequence). The V end was cut by 0 bases, the J end by 3 bases, with 13 bases between. Here the CDR3 reads CASSLAPGVYYEQYF. Written as DNA, the CDR3 is TGTGCCAGCAGCTTGGCCCCCGGGGTCTACTACGAGCAGTACTTC.

This clone is a singleton in its sample. V usage is TRBV4-1 and J usage is TRBJ2-1; possible D gene TRBD2, 5 bases. The germline V and J ends were trimmed by 3 bases and 10 bases, with 16 bases remaining between them. CDR1 MGHRA and CDR2 YSYEKL come from the germline V gene. The CDR3 is 14 amino acids. CDR3 nucleotides: TGCGCCAGCAGCCAGAAAAGTAGCGTACAGGAGCAGTTCTTC. Translated: CASSQKSSVQEQFF.

The chain joins TRBV18 to TRBJ2-7, with 11 bases identical to TRBD2. Germline V gene lookup returns CDR1 KGHSH and CDR2 LQKENI. This CDR3 spans 16 amino acids. Unmatched junction bases numbered 10, after V lost 5 bases and J lost 4 bases. This CDR3 is CASSKLPGTSGYEQYF. The CDR3 DNA reads as TGTGCCAGCTCAAAACTCCCTGGGACTAGCGGATACGAGCAGTACTTC. Full variable domain (outside the CDR3, taken from reference TRBV18 and TRBJ2-7): NAGVMQNPRHLVRRRGQEARLRCSPMKGHSHVYWYRQLPEEGLKFMVYLQKENIIDESGMPKERFSAEFPKEGPSILRIQQVVRGDSAAYFCASSKLPGTSGYEQYFGPGTRLTVT.

The V call is TRBV29-1, the J call TRBJ1-1, with D tentatively TRBD1 (5 bases). The CDR3 runs 12 residues. Germline CDR1 is SQVTM and CDR2 is ANQGSEA. The V gene lost 4 bases and the J gene lost 3 bases, with 9 bases spanning the gap. CDR3 DNA: TGCAGCGTTGTTTGGGGGGACACTGAAGCTTTCTTT. This encodes CSVVWGDTEAFF.

A single count supports this clone. The CDR3 sequence is CASSAYRALNYGYTF. CDR3 coding DNA: TGTGCCAGCAGTGCCTACAGGGCTCTCAACTATGGCTACACCTTC. V usage is TRBV27 and J usage is TRBJ1-2, with a weak D call TRBD1 (6 bases). CDR3 length equals 15 residues. CDR1 is MNHEY and CDR2 is SMNVEV in the germline V gene (reference sequence). The germline V and J ends were trimmed by 5 bases and 2 bases, with 15 bases remaining between them.

V is TRBV28 and J is TRBJ1-2, with TRBD1 identical over 10 bases. The length of the CDR3 is 13 residues. In germline, CDR1 is MDHEN, CDR2 SYDVKM. With 11 bases clipped from V and 8 bases from J, the junction kept 11 bases outside the gene matches. This CDR3 reads CAGRKGQGLGYTF. The DNA of the CDR3 is TGTGCCGGGCGAAAGGGACAGGGGTTGGGCTACACCTTC.

The V gene is TRBV9, the J gene TRBJ2-1; D gene unclear. CDR1 and CDR2 from the germline V gene are SGDLS and YYNGEE. The CDR3 contains 14 residues. V shed 3 bases and J shed 7 bases, with 14 bases lying between them. CDR3 nucleotide sequence: TGTGCCAGCAGCGGAATGACCGCGAGGAATGAGCAGTTCTTC. As protein: CASSGMTARNEQFF. The full variable domain, rest sourced from reference TRBV9 and TRBJ2-1, is DSGVTQTPKHLITATGQRVTLRCSPRSGDLSVYWYQQSLDQGLQFLIQYYNGEERAKGNILERFSAQQFPDLHSELNLSSLELGDSALYFCASSGMTARNEQFFGPGTRLTVL.

This sequence joins TRBV3-1 (or the pseudogene TRBV3-2) and TRBJ2-1; D might be TRBD1 (5 bases). This CDR3 region has 15 residues. CDR1 LGHDT and CDR2 YNNKEL come from the germline V gene (reference sequence). V lost 2 bases, J lost 1 base, and 9 bases lay in between. This CDR3 reads CASSQWGGSYNEQFF. CDR3 nucleotide sequence: TGTGCCAGCAGCCAATGGGGCGGTTCCTACAATGAGCAGTTCTTC.